This TCR beta chain was recorded in a study of beta chain features in type 1 diabetes. Study observations and caveats: Any HLA-type effect on TCRB rearrangement remained unresolved here. Patients with Type 1 diabetes showed moderately but significantly shorter TCRB CDR3s in all four CD4+ subsets.

Trimming took 0 bases from V and 3 from J, leaving 16 bases between them. CDR3 length: 17 residues. CDR1 is ENHRY, CDR2 SYGVKD, per germline. On average, the one heparinised blood draw given by each donor was around 110 mL. About this clone itself: Its antigen is undetermined.

Sequencing targeted expressed TCRB transcripts, as all isolated RNA had been reverse transcribed. Clones were sequenced by immunoSEQ multiplex PCR, and TCRdb holds only the in-frame ones, with some missing. The data show approximately 44,000 clones, roughly 70% seen once. The chain has TRBV10-3 and TRBJ2-3, with a possible D match to TRBD2 (5 bases). Sequencing was carried out using Tregs from blood. The origin of this receptor is a woman aged 18-29 years with type 1 diabetes. As DNA, the CDR3 is TGTGCCATCAGTGAGTCGACGTCCCCTGGAGGTACAGATACGCAGTATTTT. Encoded protein: CAISESTSPGGTDTQYF.